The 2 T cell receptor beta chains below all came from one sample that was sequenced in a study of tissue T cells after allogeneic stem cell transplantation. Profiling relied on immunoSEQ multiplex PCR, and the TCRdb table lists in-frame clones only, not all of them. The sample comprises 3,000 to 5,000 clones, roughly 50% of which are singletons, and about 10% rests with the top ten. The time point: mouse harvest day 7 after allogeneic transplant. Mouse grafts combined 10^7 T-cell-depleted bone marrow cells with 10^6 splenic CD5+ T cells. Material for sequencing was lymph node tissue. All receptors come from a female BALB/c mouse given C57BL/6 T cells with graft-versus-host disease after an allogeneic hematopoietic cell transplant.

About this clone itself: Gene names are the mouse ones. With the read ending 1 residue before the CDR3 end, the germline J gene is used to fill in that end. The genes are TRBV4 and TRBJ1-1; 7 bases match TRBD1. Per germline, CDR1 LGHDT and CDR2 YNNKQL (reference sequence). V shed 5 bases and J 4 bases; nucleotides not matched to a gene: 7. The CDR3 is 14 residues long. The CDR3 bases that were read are TGTGCCAGCAGCCGACAGGGCCGGGGCACAGAAGTCTTC. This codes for CASSRQGRGTEVF. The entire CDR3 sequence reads CASSRQGRGTEVFF. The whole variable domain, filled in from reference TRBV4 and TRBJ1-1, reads ETAVFQTPNYHVTQVGNEVSFNCKQTLGHDTMYWYKQDSKKLLKIMFSYNNKQLIVNETVPRRFSPQSSDKAHLNLRIKSVEPEDSAVYLCASSRQGRGTEVFFGKGTRLTVV.

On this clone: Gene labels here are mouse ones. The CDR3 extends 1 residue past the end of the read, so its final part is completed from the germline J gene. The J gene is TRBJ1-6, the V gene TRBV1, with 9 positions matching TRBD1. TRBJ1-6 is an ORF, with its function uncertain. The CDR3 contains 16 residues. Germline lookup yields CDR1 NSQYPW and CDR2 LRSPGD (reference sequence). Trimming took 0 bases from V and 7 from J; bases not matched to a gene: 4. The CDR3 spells CTCSADYRGRNSPLYF. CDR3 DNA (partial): TGCACCTGCAGTGCAGATTACAGGGGGCGAAATTCGCCCCTCTAC.